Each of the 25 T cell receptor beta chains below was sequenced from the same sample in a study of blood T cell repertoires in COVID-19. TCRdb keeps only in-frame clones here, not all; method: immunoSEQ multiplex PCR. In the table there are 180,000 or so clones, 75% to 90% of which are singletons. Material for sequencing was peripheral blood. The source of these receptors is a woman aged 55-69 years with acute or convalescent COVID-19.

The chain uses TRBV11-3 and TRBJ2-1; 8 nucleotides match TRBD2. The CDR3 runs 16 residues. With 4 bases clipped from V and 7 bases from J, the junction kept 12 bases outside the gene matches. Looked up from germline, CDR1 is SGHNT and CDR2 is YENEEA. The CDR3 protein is CASSSRTGGPLNEQFF. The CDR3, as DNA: TGTGCCAGCAGCTCCCGTACGGGAGGGCCTTTAAATGAGCAGTTCTTC.

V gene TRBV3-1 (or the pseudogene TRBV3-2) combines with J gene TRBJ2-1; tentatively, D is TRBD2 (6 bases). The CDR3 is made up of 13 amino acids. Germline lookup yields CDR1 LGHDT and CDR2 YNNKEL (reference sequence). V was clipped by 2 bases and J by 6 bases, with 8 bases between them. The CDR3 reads CASSQSTSNEQFF. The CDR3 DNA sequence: TGTGCCAGCAGCCAATCGACTAGCAATGAGCAGTTCTTC.

The DNA of the CDR3 is TGTGCCAGCAGCTTAGTTGTGACTAGCGGGAGCGAGCAGTACTTC. It codes for CASSLVVTSGSEQYF. V is TRBV11-2 and J is TRBJ2-7; TRBD2 matches 12 bases. This CDR3 region has 15 residues. Germline V gene data show CDR1 as SGHAT and CDR2 as FQNNGV. Trimming removed 1 base from V and 6 bases from J; junction bases left unmatched: 4.

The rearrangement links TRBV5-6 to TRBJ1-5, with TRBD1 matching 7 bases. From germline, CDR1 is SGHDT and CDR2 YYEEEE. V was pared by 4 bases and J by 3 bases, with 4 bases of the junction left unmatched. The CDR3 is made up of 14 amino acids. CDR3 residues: CASSQTGNNQPQHF. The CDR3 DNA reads TGTGCCAGCAGCCAGACAGGGAACAATCAGCCCCAGCATTTT.

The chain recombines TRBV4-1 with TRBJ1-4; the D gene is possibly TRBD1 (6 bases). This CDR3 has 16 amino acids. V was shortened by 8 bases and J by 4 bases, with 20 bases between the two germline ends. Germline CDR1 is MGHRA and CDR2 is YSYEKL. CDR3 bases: TGCGCCAGCCGCAACGTGGGGGGGCAAATTAATGAAAAACTGTTTTTT. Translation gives CASRNVGGQINEKLFF.

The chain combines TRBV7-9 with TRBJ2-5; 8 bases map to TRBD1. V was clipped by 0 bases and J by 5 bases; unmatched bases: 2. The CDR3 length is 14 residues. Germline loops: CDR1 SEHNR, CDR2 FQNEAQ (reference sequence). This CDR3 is CASSLATGVETQYF. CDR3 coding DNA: TGTGCCAGCAGCTTAGCGACAGGGGTTGAGACCCAGTACTTC.

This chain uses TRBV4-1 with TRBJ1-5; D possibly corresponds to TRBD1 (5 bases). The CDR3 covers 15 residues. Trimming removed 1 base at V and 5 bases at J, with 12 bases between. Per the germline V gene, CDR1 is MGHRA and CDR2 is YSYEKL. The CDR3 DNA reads TGCGCCAGCAGCCAAGCCGACAGACAAGATCAGCCCCAGCATTTT. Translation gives CASSQADRQDQPQHF.

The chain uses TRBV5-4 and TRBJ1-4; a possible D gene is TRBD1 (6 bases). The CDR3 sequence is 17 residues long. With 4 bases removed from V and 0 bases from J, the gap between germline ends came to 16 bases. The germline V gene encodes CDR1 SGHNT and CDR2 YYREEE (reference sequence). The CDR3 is CASSGGGALTTNEKLFF. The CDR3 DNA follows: TGTGCCAGCAGCGGCGGGGGGGCCCTGACAACTAATGAAAAACTGTTTTTT.

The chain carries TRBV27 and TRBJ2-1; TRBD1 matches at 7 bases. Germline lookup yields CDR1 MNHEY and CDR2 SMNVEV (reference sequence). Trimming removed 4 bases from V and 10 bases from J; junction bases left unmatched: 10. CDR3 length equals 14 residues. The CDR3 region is CASSSSSRTGEQFF. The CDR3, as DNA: TGTGCCAGCAGTTCGTCTTCTAGGACAGGAGAGCAGTTCTTC.

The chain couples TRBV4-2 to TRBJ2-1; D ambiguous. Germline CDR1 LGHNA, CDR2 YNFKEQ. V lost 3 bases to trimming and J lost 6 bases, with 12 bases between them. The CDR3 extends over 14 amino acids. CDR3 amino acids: CASSHVIRSNEQFF. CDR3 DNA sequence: TGTGCCAGCAGCCACGTTATCCGGAGCAATGAGCAGTTCTTC.

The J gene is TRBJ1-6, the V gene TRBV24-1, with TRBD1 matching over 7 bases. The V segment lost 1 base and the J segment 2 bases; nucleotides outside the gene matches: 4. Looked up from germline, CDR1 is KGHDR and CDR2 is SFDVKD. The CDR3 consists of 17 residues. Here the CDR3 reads CATSDFDRAPYNSPLHF. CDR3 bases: TGTGCCACCAGTGATTTTGACAGGGCCCCCTATAATTCACCCCTCCACTTT.

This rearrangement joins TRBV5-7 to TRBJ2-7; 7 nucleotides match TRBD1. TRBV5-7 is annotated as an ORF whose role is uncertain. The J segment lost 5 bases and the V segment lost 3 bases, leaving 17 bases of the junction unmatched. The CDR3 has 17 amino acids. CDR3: CASSWYRTGSSADEQYV. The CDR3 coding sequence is TGTGCCAGCAGCTGGTATCGGACAGGCTCTTCGGCGGACGAGCAGTACGTC.

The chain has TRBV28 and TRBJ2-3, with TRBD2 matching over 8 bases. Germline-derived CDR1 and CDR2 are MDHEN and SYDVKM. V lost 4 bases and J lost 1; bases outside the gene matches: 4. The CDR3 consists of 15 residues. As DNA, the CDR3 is TGTGCCAGCAGTTCAGCGGGAGATCGCACAGATACGCAGTATTTT. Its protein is CASSSAGDRTDTQYF.

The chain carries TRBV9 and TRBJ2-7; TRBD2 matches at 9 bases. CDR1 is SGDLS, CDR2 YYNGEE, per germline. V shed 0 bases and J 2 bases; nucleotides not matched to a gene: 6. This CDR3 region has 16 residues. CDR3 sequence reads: CASSVASIAGAYEQYF. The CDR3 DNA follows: TGTGCCAGCAGCGTAGCAAGCATAGCGGGGGCCTACGAGCAGTACTTC. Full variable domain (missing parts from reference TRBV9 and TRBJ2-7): DSGVTQTPKHLITATGQRVTLRCSPRSGDLSVYWYQQSLDQGLQFLIQYYNGEERAKGNILERFSAQQFPDLHSELNLSSLELGDSALYFCASSVASIAGAYEQYFGPGTRLTVT.

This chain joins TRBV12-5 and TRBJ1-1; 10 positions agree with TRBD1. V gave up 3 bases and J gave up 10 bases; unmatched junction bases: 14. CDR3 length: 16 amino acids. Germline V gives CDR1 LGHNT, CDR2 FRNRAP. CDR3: CASGFHSPGQGYRAFF. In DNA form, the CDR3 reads TGTGCTAGTGGTTTCCATTCCCCGGGACAGGGGTACCGAGCTTTCTTT.

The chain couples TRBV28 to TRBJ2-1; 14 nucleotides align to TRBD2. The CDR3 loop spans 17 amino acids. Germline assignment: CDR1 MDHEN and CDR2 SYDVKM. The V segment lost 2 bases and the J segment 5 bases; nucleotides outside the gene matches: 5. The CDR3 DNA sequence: TGTGCCAGCAGTTTACGGCGGGGACTAGCGGGAGACAATGAGCAGTTCTTC. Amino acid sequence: CASSLRRGLAGDNEQFF.

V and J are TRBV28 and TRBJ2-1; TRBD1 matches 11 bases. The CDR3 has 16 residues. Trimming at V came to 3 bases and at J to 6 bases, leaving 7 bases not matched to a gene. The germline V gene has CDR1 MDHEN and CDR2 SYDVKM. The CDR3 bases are TGTGCCAGCAGTTTCCCCGGACAGGGGGCGGTCAATGAGCAGTTCTTC. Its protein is CASSFPGQGAVNEQFF. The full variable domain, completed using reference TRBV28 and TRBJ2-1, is DVKVTQSSRYLVKRTGEKVFLECVQDMDHENMFWYRQDPGLGLRLIYFSYDVKMKEKGDIPEGYSVSREKKERFSLILESASTNQTSMYLCASSFPGQGAVNEQFFGPGTRLTVL.

The CDR3 DNA reads as TGTGCCAGCAGCGTACAAGGACAGGGCATCACTGAAGCTTTCTTT. Its translation: CASSVQGQGITEAFF. The chain employs TRBV9 and TRBJ1-1; TRBD1 aligns across 8 bases. The CDR3 has 15 residues. Looked up from germline, CDR1 is SGDLS and CDR2 is YYNGEE. V was clipped by 1 base and J by 4 bases; unmatched bases: 6. The whole variable domain, remainder taken from reference TRBV9 and TRBJ1-1, is DSGVTQTPKHLITATGQRVTLRCSPRSGDLSVYWYQQSLDQGLQFLIQYYNGEERAKGNILERFSAQQFPDLHSELNLSSLELGDSALYFCASSVQGQGITEAFFGQGTRLTVV.

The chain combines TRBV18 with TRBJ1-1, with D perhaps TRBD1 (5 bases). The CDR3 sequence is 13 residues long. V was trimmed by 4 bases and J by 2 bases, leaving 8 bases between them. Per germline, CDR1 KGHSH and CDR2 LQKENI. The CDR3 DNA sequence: TGTGCCAGCTCACAAGACAGAAACACTGAAGCTTTCTTT. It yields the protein CASSQDRNTEAFF.

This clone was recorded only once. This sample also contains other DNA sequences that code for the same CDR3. The CDR3 sequence is CASSSGGLNTEAFF. The CDR3 nucleotides read TGTGCCAGCAGTTCAGGAGGATTGAACACTGAAGCTTTCTTT. This sequence joins TRBV28 and TRBJ1-1, with D uncertain. This CDR3 contains 14 residues. Germline V gene lookup returns CDR1 MDHEN and CDR2 SYDVKM. Deletions cut 4 bases from V and 0 bases from J, with 9 bases between.

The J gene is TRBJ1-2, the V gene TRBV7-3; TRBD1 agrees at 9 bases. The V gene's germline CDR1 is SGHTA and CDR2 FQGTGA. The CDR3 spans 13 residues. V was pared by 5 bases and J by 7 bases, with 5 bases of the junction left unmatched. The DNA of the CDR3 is TGTGCCAGCAGCCCCGGGACAGGGAGTGGCTACACCTTC. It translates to CASSPGTGSGYTF.

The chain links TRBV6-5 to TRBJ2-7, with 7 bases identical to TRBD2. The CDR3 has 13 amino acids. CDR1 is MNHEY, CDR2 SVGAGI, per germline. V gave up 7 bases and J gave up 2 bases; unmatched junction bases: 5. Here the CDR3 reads CASTGTTTYEQYF. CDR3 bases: TGTGCCAGCACCGGGACTACAACCTACGAGCAGTACTTC.

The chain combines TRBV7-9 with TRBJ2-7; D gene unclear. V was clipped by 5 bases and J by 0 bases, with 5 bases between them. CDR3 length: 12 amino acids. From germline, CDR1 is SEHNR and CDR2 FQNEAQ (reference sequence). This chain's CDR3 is CASSPLSYEQYF. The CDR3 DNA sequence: TGTGCCAGCAGCCCTCTCTCCTACGAGCAGTACTTC. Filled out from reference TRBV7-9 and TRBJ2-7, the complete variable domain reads DTGVSQNPRHKITKRGQNVTFRCDPISEHNRLYWYRQTLGQGPEFLTYFQNEAQLEKSRLLSDRFSAERPKGSFSTLEIQRTEQGDSAMYLCASSPLSYEQYFGPGTRLTVT.

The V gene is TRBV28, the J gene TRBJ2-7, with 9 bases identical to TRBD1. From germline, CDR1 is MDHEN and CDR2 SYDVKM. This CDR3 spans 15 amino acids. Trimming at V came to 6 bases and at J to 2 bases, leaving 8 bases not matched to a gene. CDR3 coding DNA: TGTGCCAGCAGCACAGGGGGCCCGAAGACCTACGAGCAGTACTTC. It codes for CASSTGGPKTYEQYF.

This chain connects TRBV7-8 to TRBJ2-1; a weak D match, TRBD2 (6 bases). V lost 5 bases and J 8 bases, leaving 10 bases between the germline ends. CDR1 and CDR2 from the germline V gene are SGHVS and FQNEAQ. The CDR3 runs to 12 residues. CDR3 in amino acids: CASSRRAHEQFF. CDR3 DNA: TGTGCCAGCAGCCGGAGGGCCCATGAGCAGTTCTTC.